These T cell receptor beta chains were read from a single sample in a study of blood T cells in healthy people across ages. TCRdb redid the calling of the 5' RACE reads with MiXCR, one entry per CDR3 protein. Of roughly 1,500,000 distinct CDR3 sequences in the sample, 30% to 35% are singletons; the top ten hold approximately 10%. Sequencing input: blood. Source of these receptors: a woman aged 30 to 39 in good health. CDR3s include the opening cysteine and the closing phenylalanine or tryptophan.

v_call	j_call	cdr3_aa
TRBV28	TRBJ2-3	CASSSLGFAGSIDTQYF
TRBV20-1	TRBJ1-6	CSASDSTGASPLHF
TRBV5-4	TRBJ2-5	CASSHRASMGETQYF
TRBV28	TRBJ2-1	CASSRLFFVNNEQFF
TRBV12-3/TRBV12-4	TRBJ2-3	CASSSGSFGADTQYF
TRBV27	TRBJ1-5	CASIFFTGAQPQHF
TRBV6-4	TRBJ1-2	CASSEEGAGHGYTF
TRBV27	TRBJ2-1	CASSLSRGGSPYNEQFF
TRBV5-5	TRBJ2-1	CASSFTGPNGQFF
TRBV10-3	TRBJ2-5	CAISDGAETQYF
TRBV12-3/TRBV12-4	TRBJ1-2	CASSLGTGGYSYTF
TRBV6-6	TRBJ1-1	CASSYSGGATEAFF
TRBV7-9	TRBJ2-1	CASSLSLAGVGSYNEQFF
TRBV5-6	TRBJ2-1	CASNLSLDEQFF
TRBV9	TRBJ2-5	CASSSRDRYQETRYF
TRBV6-5	TRBJ1-1	CASRRQGSEAFF
TRBV20-1	TRBJ2-7	CSAHAKTPSVYEQYF
TRBV29-1	TRBJ2-3	CNVEKGITDTQYF
TRBV4-1	TRBJ1-5	CASSQEAGWPQHF
TRBV7-8	TRBJ2-1	CASRSGIYNEQFF
TRBV12-3/TRBV12-4	TRBJ2-5	CASSPYPRGETQYF
TRBV2	TRBJ2-1	CASSEERGTEQFF
TRBV20-1	TRBJ2-7	CSASPAGQGASYEQYF
TRBV20-1	TRBJ1-5	CSARAGTLGDQPQHF
TRBV28	TRBJ1-5	CASSFGGDDQPQHF
TRBV20-1	TRBJ2-1	CRARQGAGEQFF
TRBV15	TRBJ1-2	CATSTSRGHGRNGHTF
TRBV5-1	TRBJ2-1	CASRDTGTSGNEQVF
TRBV11-1	TRBJ2-5	CASSLVPGGVAGQETQYF
TRBV20-1	TRBJ2-2	CSAKVRGFGGELFF
TRBV4-1	TRBJ2-7	CASSQGPLGGISYEQYF
TRBV27	TRBJ1-5	CASSQTREGPQHF
TRBV3-1	TRBJ1-6	CASSPAEGVSPLHF